The following is a T cell receptor (beta chain) sequence with its context. V lost 5 bases and J 13 bases, leaving 18 bases between the germline ends. Looked up from germline, CDR1 is MNHEY and CDR2 is SVGAGI. The CDR3 has 13 residues. Data came from immunoSEQ multiplex PCR; TCRdb stores just in-frame clones and leaves some out. The data contain about 98,000 clones, roughly 78% of them seen just once; the ten biggest clones take up 1.5% to 2.5%. These data come from a study of control samples from healthy donors and cancer patients. The sequence was obtained from a man between 60 and 75 years old in good health. Sequenced input: blood. The chain employs TRBV6-5 and TRBJ2-1; possible D gene TRBD1, 6 bases. This CDR3 is CASSTPPRGKQFF. The CDR3 region has the DNA TGTGCCAGCAGTACACCTCCCAGGGGTAAACAGTTCTTC.